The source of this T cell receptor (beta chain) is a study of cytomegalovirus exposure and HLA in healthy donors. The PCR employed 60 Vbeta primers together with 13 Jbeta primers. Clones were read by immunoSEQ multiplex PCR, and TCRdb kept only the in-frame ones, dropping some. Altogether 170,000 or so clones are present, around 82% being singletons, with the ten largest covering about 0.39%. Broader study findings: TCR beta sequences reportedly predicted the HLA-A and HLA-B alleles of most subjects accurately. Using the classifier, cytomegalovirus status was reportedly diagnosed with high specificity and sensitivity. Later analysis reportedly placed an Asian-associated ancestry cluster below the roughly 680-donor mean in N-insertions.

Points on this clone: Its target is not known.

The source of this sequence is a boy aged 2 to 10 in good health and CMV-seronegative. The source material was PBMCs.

The CDR3 loop reads CASSLGVDSNTEAFF. In DNA form, the CDR3 reads TGTGCCAGCAGCTTGGGGGTGGACAGTAACACTGAAGCTTTCTTT. The chain couples TRBV5-5 to TRBJ1-1; possibly TRBD1 for D (6 bases). The V end was cut by 0 bases, the J end by 2 bases, with 11 bases between. The CDR3 has 15 amino acids. The germline CDR1 and CDR2 sequences are SGHKS and YYEKEE (reference sequence).